This T cell receptor (beta chain) was identified during a study of blood T cells in healthy people across ages. Next came a second PCR, run for about 7 to 12 cycles, which used a sample-barcoded 5' primer along with a J-beta primer mix. TCRdb fed the 5' RACE reads into MiXCR, producing one record per CDR3 protein. In the table there are around 1,500,000 distinct CDR3 sequences, approximately 30% of which are singletons. Per germline, CDR1 SEHNR and CDR2 FQNEAQ (reference sequence). The CDR3 extends over 13 amino acids. Individuals who donated were healthy Caucasians from Russia aged roughly 6 to 100. Study conclusions and caveats: PBMC samples, being unsorted, prevented any conclusive comparison of naive and antigen-experienced cells.

To note about this clonotype: Its cognate antigen is unknown. At one end the junction does not follow the germline gene, possibly because of a read error.

The receptor's source is a woman aged 25-40 years in good health. The sequenced material came from blood. The rearrangement uses TRBV7-9 and TRBJ2-3, with D maybe TRBD1 (6 bases). The CDR3, as DNA: TGTGTCAGCAGCCCCTCGAGGACAGATGCGCAGTATTTT. Protein product: CVSSPSRTDAQYF. Variable domain in full (rest from reference TRBV7-9 and TRBJ2-3): DTGVSQNPRHKITKRGQNVTFRCDPISEHNRLYWYRQTLGQGPEFLTYFQNEAQLEKSRLLSDRFSAERPKGSFSTLEIQRTEQGDSAMYLCVSSPSRTDAQYFGPGTRLTVL.